A selection of T cell receptor beta chains follows, all from one sample in a study of early T cells in non-severe SARS-CoV-2 infection. TCRdb used MiXCR to reprocess the 5' RACE reads, holding one entry per CDR3 protein. The sample records under 100,000 distinct CDR3 sequences, about 11% being singletons. Sequencing input: whole blood. These receptors were collected from an adult who was a healthcare worker with PCR-confirmed SARS-CoV-2 infection or an uninfected control (not recorded which). CDR3s include the opening cysteine and the closing phenylalanine or tryptophan. D genes are given only for firm matches. Clone size is given for some rows only: seen once, a few or many times, or a class if the clone is expanded.

cdr3_nt	cdr3_aa	v_call	clone_size	cdr3_length	j_call	d_call
TGTGCCAGCAGTTTATTGGCCATCAATCAGCCCCAGCATTTT	CASSLLAINQPQHF	TRBV28	-	14	TRBJ1-5	-
TGCAGTGCTAGAGATCCGAGGATAGCGGGAGTCGGGCAGTTCTTC	CSARDPRIAGVGQFF	TRBV20-1	-	15	TRBJ2-1	TRBD2
TGTGCCAGCAGCTCTCTGGGGGGTGACAGGCCCCTCAATGAGCAGTTCTTC	CASSSLGGDRPLNEQFF	TRBV7-6	-	17	TRBJ2-1	-
TGTGCCAGCAGCCCCACCGACAGGGGCCAAGCCAAAAACATTCAGTACTTC	CASSPTDRGQAKNIQYF	TRBV9	-	17	TRBJ2-4	TRBD1
TGTGCCAGCAGTGGACTGGCCCATGAGCAGTTCTTC	CASSGLAHEQFF	TRBV2	-	12	TRBJ2-1	-
TGTGCCACCAGTGTAGCGGGAAGCACAGATACGCAGTATTTT	CATSVAGSTDTQYF	TRBV24-1	-	14	TRBJ2-3	TRBD2
TGTGCCATCAGTGCGGCGGGGGGCGTAGGAGAGACCCAGTACTTC	CAISAAGGVGETQYF	TRBV10-3	-	15	TRBJ2-5	TRBD2
TGTGCCAGCAGGTATAACAGGGCGGCAGATACGCAGTATTTT	CASRYNRAADTQYF	TRBV11-2	once	14	TRBJ2-3	-
TGCAGCGTGGATACCAGCGCGGGGACCCAGTACTTC	CSVDTSAGTQYF	TRBV29-1	many	12	TRBJ2-5	-
TGTGCCAGCAGTGAAGAGGCACAGGGGAATGGCTACACCTTC	CASSEEAQGNGYTF	TRBV2	few	14	TRBJ1-2	TRBD1
TGTGCCAGTACCCCCGGTCCTCGAATGAACACTGAAGCTTTCTTT	CASTPGPRMNTEAFF	TRBV19	few	15	TRBJ1-1	-
TGTGCCAGCAGCCGTCTCACCGGGGAGCTGTTTTTT	CASSRLTGELFF	TRBV12-3/TRBV12-4	many	12	TRBJ2-2	-
TGCGCCAGCAGCGTACTACAGGGTTTTGGGGCCAACGTCCTGACTTTC	CASSVLQGFGANVLTF	TRBV5-1	-	16	TRBJ2-6	-
TGTGCCAGCAGTTTCTGGGGGAGCGAAAGGGGCACCGGGGAGCTGTTTTTT	CASSFWGSERGTGELFF	TRBV28	-	17	TRBJ2-2	-
TGTGCCAGCAGCTTAACGGTTGCTAGCGGGGGCACAGATACGCAGTATTTT	CASSLTVASGGTDTQYF	TRBV7-3	many	17	TRBJ2-3	TRBD2
TGCGCCAGCAGCTTGGGAGTAGCGGGAGTTACAGATACGCAGTATTTT	CASSLGVAGVTDTQYF	TRBV5-1	many	16	TRBJ2-3	TRBD2
TGTGCCAGCAGCCCCGATGCCAGGCGAGCGGGAGTTTTTCCCCTGAGGAATGAGCAGTTCTTC	CASSPDARRAGVFPLRNEQFF	TRBV7-6	many	21	TRBJ2-1	TRBD2
TGCAGTGCTGGGACCCCTAAGCAGTACTTC	CSAGTPKQYF	TRBV20-1	few	10	TRBJ2-7	-
TGTGCCCACCGTAGCACCGGGGAGCTGTTTTTT	CAHRSTGELFF	TRBV6-2/TRBV6-3	-	11	TRBJ2-2	-
TGTGCCAGCAGCTTATTAAGGGCCGAGCAGTACTTC	CASSLLRAEQYF	TRBV11-1	few	12	TRBJ2-7	-
TGCAGCGTTGAGGAGGATAGCAATCAGCCCCAGCATTTT	CSVEEDSNQPQHF	TRBV29-1	few	13	TRBJ1-5	-
TGTGCCAGCAACCTCAGACAGGGCCCAGGCTCCTATAATTCACCCCTCCACTTT	CASNLRQGPGSYNSPLHF	TRBV7-2	many	18	TRBJ1-6	TRBD1
TGCAGCGTTGAAGGGACTAACTACAATGAGCAGTTCTTC	CSVEGTNYNEQFF	TRBV29-1	many	13	TRBJ2-1	-
TGTGCCAGCAGTGGTGTCGAGCAGTACTTC	CASSGVEQYF	TRBV2	-	10	TRBJ2-7	-
TGTGCCAGCCAGGCGGAGACCCAGTACTTC	CASQAETQYF	TRBV18	few	10	TRBJ2-5	-
TGTGCCACCAGTGAGGCCGGGACAGGGAAAGAGACCCAGTACTTC	CATSEAGTGKETQYF	TRBV24-1	-	15	TRBJ2-5	TRBD1
TGTGCCAGCAGTGAAAAGGGAACCACTGAAGCTTTCTTT	CASSEKGTTEAFF	TRBV6-1	-	13	TRBJ1-1	-